These 11 T cell receptor beta chains share one sample of origin, sequenced in a study of T-cell reconstitution after alpha-beta-depleted transplantation in children. The library targeted TCRbeta and was prepared with unique molecular identifiers. In TCRdb, the PCR reads were re-called with MiXCR into one record per CDR3 protein. The top ten hold 34% of the sample, which has some 120,000 distinct CDR3 sequences, 10% to 13% seen once. Source: PBMCs, taken before TCRalphabeta/CD19-depleted stem cell transplant. The receptors originated from a boy aged 2 to 10 with acute lymphoblastic leukemia, due to receive a stem cell transplant.

The gene calls are TRBV7-6 and TRBJ2-5, with D unclear. Germline V CDR1 and CDR2: SGHVS, FNYEAQ. V lost 3 bases, J lost 1 base, and 6 bases lay in between. This CDR3 region has 13 residues. The chain's CDR3 is CASSFTPQETQYF. The CDR3, as DNA: TGTGCCAGCAGCTTTACACCCCAAGAGACCCAGTACTTC.

The chain uses TRBV7-9 and TRBJ2-7; D may be TRBD2 (5 bases). CDR1 SEHNR and CDR2 FQNEAQ come from the germline V gene (reference sequence). This CDR3 is 13 amino acids long. Deletions cut 5 bases from V and 0 bases from J, with 8 bases between. As DNA, the CDR3 is TGTGCCAGCAGCCGTGGGAGCTCCTACGAGCAGTACTTC. Translation: CASSRGSSYEQYF.

The chain has TRBV5-1 and TRBJ1-3, with D perhaps matching TRBD1 (5 bases). Looked up from germline, CDR1 is SGHRS and CDR2 is YFSETQ. The V end lost 1 base, the J end lost 0 bases, and 8 bases lay between the germline ends. This CDR3 has 15 amino acids. CDR3 residues: CASSLQGVSGNTIYF. CDR3 bases: TGCGCCAGCAGCTTGCAGGGTGTCTCTGGAAACACCATATATTTT.

This clonotype was picked up a small number of times. Mismatch with germline at one junction end may stem from a read error. J is TRBJ2-2 and V is TRBV20-1; 13 bases line up with TRBD2. Germline assignment: CDR1 DFQATT and CDR2 SNEGSKA (reference sequence). This CDR3 is built from 17 residues. CDR3 coding DNA: TGCTGTGCTAGCCGGACTAGCGGGAGCCGGCGGGCCGGGGAGCTGTTTTTT. It yields the protein CCASRTSGSRRAGELFF.

This clonotype has more than one count but fewer than ten. The chain recombines TRBV9 with TRBJ2-7; 9 positions agree with TRBD2. Germline V gene data show CDR1 as SGDLS and CDR2 as YYNGEE. V shed 4 bases, J shed 6 bases, and the junction held 8 bases outside the gene matches. There are 14 residues in the CDR3. The CDR3 is CASSPQREVGEQYF. CDR3 nucleotide sequence: TGTGCCAGCAGCCCCCAGCGGGAGGTTGGCGAGCAGTACTTC. Full variable domain (missing parts from reference TRBV9 and TRBJ2-7): DSGVTQTPKHLITATGQRVTLRCSPRSGDLSVYWYQQSLDQGLQFLIQYYNGEERAKGNILERFSAQQFPDLHSELNLSSLELGDSALYFCASSPQREVGEQYFGPGTRLTVT.

The chain is built from TRBV4-1 and TRBJ2-7; TRBD2 is a possible D gene (5 bases). Trimming stripped 1 base from V and 1 base from J, with 20 bases between. Germline V gene data show CDR1 as MGHRA and CDR2 as YSYEKL. The CDR3 has 18 amino acids. CDR3 nucleotide sequence: TGCGCCAGCAGCCAAGGGGAGATCCCGAGCGGTGCGTCCTACGAGCAGTACTTC. Amino acids: CASSQGEIPSGASYEQYF.

The chain has TRBV7-8 and TRBJ2-3; 10 bases are shared with TRBD2. The trim removed 1 base at V and 2 bases at J, leaving 12 bases unmatched. Germline V lookup: CDR1 SGHVS, CDR2 FQNEAQ. This CDR3 has 19 amino acids. The CDR3 nucleotides read TGTGCCAGCAGCTTAGTGGCCCTACTAGCGGGAAGGAACACAGATACGCAGTATTTT. Translated, it gives CASSLVALLAGRNTDTQYF. The variable domain in full, completed from reference TRBV7-8 and TRBJ2-3, reads GAGVSQSPRYKVAKRGQDVALRCDPISGHVSLFWYQQALGQGPEFLTYFQNEAQLDKSGLPSDRFFAERPEGSVSTLKIQRTQQEDSAVYLCASSLVALLAGRNTDTQYFGPGTRLTVL.

Ten or more counts support this clonotype. Relative to the germline gene, one junction end is altered; a read error may explain this. This chain connects TRBV7-7 to TRBJ2-3; a weak D match, TRBD2 (5 bases). This CDR3 has 15 residues. CDR1 is SSHAT and CDR2 is FNYEAQ in the germline V gene (reference sequence). For the CDR3, the DNA is TGTGCTAGCAGCTTAGCGCCCGGGCCGGCAGATACGCAGTATTTT. Protein sequence: CASSLAPGPADTQYF.

The chain has TRBV11-2 and TRBJ2-5, with 11 bases matching TRBD2. V trimming: 5 bases; J trimming: 8 bases; junction bases outside the gene matches: 10. The CDR3 totals 15 residues. Germline V gene sequence: CDR1 SGHAT, CDR2 FQNNGV. CDR3 sequence reads: CASSLIAGGPRTQYF. The CDR3, as DNA: TGTGCCAGCAGCCTAATAGCGGGAGGGCCCCGAACCCAGTACTTC.

The table lists this clonotype with many counts. The genes are TRBV27 and TRBJ2-7; 10 bases are shared with TRBD2. The CDR3 sequence is 16 residues long. With 5 bases clipped from V and 3 bases from J, the junction kept 10 bases outside the gene matches. CDR1 and CDR2 from the germline V gene are MNHEY and SMNVEV (reference sequence). CDR3 sequence reads: CASSRAGLALNYEQYF. The CDR3 region has the DNA TGTGCCAGCAGTCGGGCGGGACTAGCGTTAAACTACGAGCAGTACTTC.

By its share, this clonotype is medium-sized (0.01 to 0.1%). This chain uses TRBV20-1 with TRBJ2-5; 8 nucleotides align to TRBD2. Germline CDR1 reads DFQATT; CDR2 reads SNEGSKA (reference sequence). This CDR3 comprises 15 residues. Unmatched junction bases numbered 7, after V lost 3 bases and J lost 1 base. As DNA, the CDR3 is TGCAGTGCTAGTGTCGATAGCGGGACCCAAGAGACCCAGTACTTC. Protein: CSASVDSGTQETQYF.